This is a list of T cell receptor beta chains from one sample in a study of human T cells and chemical hapten exposure. TCRdb reprocessed the RACE reads via MiXCR and lists one record per CDR3 protein. The sample consists of some 200,000 distinct CDR3 sequences, about a fifth of them appearing once. The sample consisted of whole blood, taken in connection with sensitization to the hapten diphenylcyclopropenone (DPC). These receptors were taken from a woman aged 50 to 60 with alopecia areata. Some clones in this sample may be carry-over from other donors' samples. CDR3s include the opening cysteine and the closing phenylalanine or tryptophan. Fields, in order: clone size, J gene, D gene, V gene, CDR3 protein, CDR3 DNA. The D gene is left open where the match is weak. Not every row has a clone size; where given, it reads once, few, many or a size class.

size: .; J: TRBJ1-1; D: .; V: TRBV25-1; CDR3: CASSEWAQANTEAFF; DNA: TGTGCCAGCAGTGAATGGGCACAGGCTAACACTGAAGCTTTCTTT
size: .; J: TRBJ2-3; D: TRBD2; V: TRBV20-1; CDR3: CSASHPLAGGTDTQYF; DNA: TGCAGTGCTAGCCATCCTCTAGCGGGAGGCACAGATACGCAGTATTTT
size: .; J: TRBJ1-1; D: .; V: TRBV7-9; CDR3: CASSLGPPMNTEAFF; DNA: TGTGCCAGCAGCTTAGGGCCGCCGATGAACACTGAAGCTTTCTTT
size: few; J: TRBJ2-7; D: TRBD1; V: TRBV5-8; CDR3: CASSYTTGGYTYEQYF; DNA: TGTGCCAGCAGCTACACGACAGGGGGCTACACCTACGAGCAGTACTTC
size: .; J: TRBJ1-2; D: .; V: TRBV13; CDR3: CASSLTWEKGYGYTF; DNA: TGTGCCAGCAGCTTAACATGGGAGAAGGGCTATGGCTACACCTTC
size: few; J: TRBJ2-7; D: TRBD2; V: TRBV20-1; CDR3: CSAPLLTSGYEQYF; DNA: TGCAGTGCTCCGCTCCTGACTAGCGGCTACGAGCAGTACTTC
size: .; J: TRBJ2-1; D: TRBD2; V: TRBV5-1; CDR3: CASSHGTSKAGVNPYNEQFF; DNA: TGCGCCAGCAGCCATGGGACTAGCAAAGCGGGAGTAAATCCGTACAATGAGCAGTTCTTC
size: .; J: TRBJ2-5; D: .; V: TRBV6-1; CDR3: CASSEAHLGETQYF; DNA: TGTGCCAGCAGTGAAGCTCACCTGGGAGAGACCCAGTACTTC
size: .; J: TRBJ1-2; D: .; V: TRBV2; CDR3: CASSEQGYANGYTF; DNA: TGTGCCAGCAGTGAACAGGGTTATGCTAATGGCTACACCTTC
size: few; J: TRBJ2-3; D: TRBD2; V: TRBV7-9; CDR3: CASSPLRLAGRAEKTDTQYF; DNA: TGTGCCAGCAGCCCCCTAAGGCTAGCGGGGAGGGCCGAGAAGACAGATACGCAGTATTTT
size: few; J: TRBJ2-1; D: .; V: TRBV10-1; CDR3: CASSEGVWTNNEQFF; DNA: TGCGCCAGCAGTGAGGGGGTCTGGACAAACAATGAGCAGTTCTTC
size: .; J: TRBJ2-1; D: TRBD2; V: TRBV4-1; CDR3: CASSQGLATRYNEQFF; DNA: TGCGCCAGCAGCCAAGGACTAGCGACAAGGTACAATGAGCAGTTCTTC
size: .; J: TRBJ2-6; D: .; V: TRBV10-3; CDR3: CAINTGYGANVLTF; DNA: TGTGCCATCAACACGGGGTACGGGGCCAACGTCCTGACTTTC
size: .; J: TRBJ1-3; D: .; V: TRBV6-5; CDR3: CASSYSRGRISGNTIYF; DNA: TGTGCCAGCAGTTACTCCCGGGGACGGATCTCTGGAAACACCATATATTTT
size: few; J: TRBJ2-2; D: TRBD1; V: TRBV29-1; CDR3: CSVVGQGRTGELFF; DNA: TGCAGCGTTGTCGGACAGGGGAGGACCGGGGAGCTGTTTTTT
size: .; J: TRBJ2-7; D: .; V: TRBV6-1; CDR3: CASTGTIIAYEQYF; DNA: TGTGCCAGCACCGGGACAATTATTGCCTACGAGCAGTACTTC
size: .; J: TRBJ1-2; D: .; V: TRBV19; CDR3: CASNSGPYGYTF; DNA: TGTGCCAGTAATTCGGGACCCTATGGCTACACCTTC
size: .; J: TRBJ1-2; D: TRBD1; V: TRBV10-3; CDR3: CAISELTGLGYTF; DNA: TGTGCCATCAGTGAGCTGACAGGGTTGGGCTACACCTTC
size: few; J: TRBJ1-2; D: TRBD1; V: TRBV10-3; CDR3: CAISESTGRGYGYTF; DNA: TGTGCCATCAGTGAGTCGACAGGGAGGGGGTATGGCTACACCTTC
size: .; J: TRBJ2-3; D: TRBD1; V: TRBV4-2; CDR3: CASSQDSPRQGRTDTQYF; DNA: TGTGCCAGCAGCCAAGATTCCCCTCGACAGGGGCGCACAGATACGCAGTATTTT
size: .; J: TRBJ1-2; D: .; V: TRBV20-1; CDR3: CSATKANYGYTF; DNA: TGCAGTGCTACCAAAGCTAACTATGGCTACACCTTC
size: .; J: TRBJ1-6; D: .; V: TRBV6-5; CDR3: CASKTGLYSPLHF; DNA: TGTGCCAGCAAAACAGGGTTATATTCACCCCTCCACTTT
size: .; J: TRBJ1-2; D: TRBD1; V: TRBV29-1; CDR3: CSGTGNNYGYTF; DNA: TGCAGCGGGACAGGGAATAACTATGGCTACACCTTC
size: few; J: TRBJ1-1; D: TRBD1; V: TRBV29-1; CDR3: CSAGTGGANTEAFF; DNA: TGCAGTGCCGGGACAGGGGGGGCGAACACTGAAGCTTTCTTT
size: few; J: TRBJ2-3; D: TRBD2; V: TRBV7-3; CDR3: CASSPSGSADTQYF; DNA: TGTGCCAGCAGCCCGAGCGGGAGTGCAGATACGCAGTATTTT
size: many; J: TRBJ2-1; D: TRBD2; V: TRBV7-9; CDR3: CASSSAGGSYNEQFF; DNA: TGTGCCAGCAGCTCAGCGGGAGGCTCCTACAATGAGCAGTTCTTC
size: .; J: TRBJ1-1; D: .; V: TRBV7-2; CDR3: CASSFAGDTEAFF; DNA: TGTGCCAGCAGTTTTGCAGGGGACACTGAAGCTTTCTTT
size: few; J: TRBJ2-7; D: .; V: TRBV14; CDR3: CASSLTMGLEQYF; DNA: TGTGCCAGCAGCCTCACCATGGGGCTTGAGCAGTACTTC
size: .; J: TRBJ2-7; D: .; V: TRBV28; CDR3: CASRKNRPPGPGVDEQYF; DNA: TGTGCCAGCAGGAAAAACCGTCCCCCAGGGCCAGGGGTGGACGAGCAGTACTTC
size: few; J: TRBJ1-1; D: .; V: TRBV28; CDR3: CASSLYGTSNTEAFF; DNA: TGTGCCAGCAGTTTATACGGGACATCCAACACTGAAGCTTTCTTT
size: many; J: TRBJ1-5; D: .; V: TRBV20-1; CDR3: CSARGLQDPQPQHF; DNA: TGCAGTGCTAGGGGACTCCAGGATCCACAGCCCCAGCATTTT
size: few; J: TRBJ2-3; D: TRBD2; V: TRBV29-1; CDR3: CSTGGGGTDTQYF; DNA: TGCAGCACCGGGGGGGGAGGCACAGATACGCAGTATTTT
size: many; J: TRBJ2-7; D: TRBD2; V: TRBV29-1; CDR3: CSVVGTSGSQAYEQYF; DNA: TGCAGCGTTGTGGGGACTAGCGGGAGCCAGGCGTACGAGCAGTACTTC
size: few; J: TRBJ1-2; D: TRBD1; V: TRBV29-1; CDR3: CSVYRGTLSGYTF; DNA: TGCAGCGTCTACAGGGGAACACTATCCGGCTACACCTTC
size: few; J: TRBJ1-1; D: TRBD1; V: TRBV28; CDR3: CASSPQGPIGTEAFF; DNA: TGTGCCAGCAGTCCACAGGGGCCCATAGGCACTGAAGCTTTCTTT